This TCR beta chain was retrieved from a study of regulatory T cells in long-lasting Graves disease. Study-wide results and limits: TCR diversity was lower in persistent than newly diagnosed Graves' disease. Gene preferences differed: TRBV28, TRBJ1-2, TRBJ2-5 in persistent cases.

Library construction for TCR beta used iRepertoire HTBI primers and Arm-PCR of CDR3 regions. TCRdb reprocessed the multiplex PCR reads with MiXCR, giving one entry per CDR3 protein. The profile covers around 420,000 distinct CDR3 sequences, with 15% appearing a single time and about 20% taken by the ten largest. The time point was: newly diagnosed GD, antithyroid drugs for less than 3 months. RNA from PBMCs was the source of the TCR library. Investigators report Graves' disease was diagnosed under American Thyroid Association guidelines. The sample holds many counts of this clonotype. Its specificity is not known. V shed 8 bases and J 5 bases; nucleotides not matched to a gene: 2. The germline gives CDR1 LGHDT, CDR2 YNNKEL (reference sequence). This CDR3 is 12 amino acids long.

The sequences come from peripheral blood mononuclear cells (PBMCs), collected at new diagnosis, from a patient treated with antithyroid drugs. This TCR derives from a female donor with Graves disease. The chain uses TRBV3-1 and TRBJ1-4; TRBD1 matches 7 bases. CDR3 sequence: CASRQGNEKLFF. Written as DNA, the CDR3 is TGTGCCAGCCGACAGGGAAATGAAAAACTGTTTTTT.